The 24 T cell receptor beta chains reported below all come from one sample, sequenced in a study of regulatory T cells in long-lasting Graves disease. Both iRepertoire HTBI primers and Arm-PCR of CDR3 regions were used to build the TCR beta libraries. Each CDR3 protein is one row after TCRdb ran MiXCR on the multiplex PCR reads. In the table there are about 460,000 distinct CDR3 sequences, 13% to 15% of which are singletons. The sample's time point: newly diagnosed GD, antithyroid drugs for less than 3 months. Preparation of the TCR library used RNA extracted from PBMCs. The sample was also linked to a second study, of T cells in Graves' hyperthyroidism and ophthalmopathy.

This specimen consisted of peripheral blood mononuclear cells (PBMCs), obtained at new diagnosis, from a patient treated with antithyroid drugs. The receptors were gathered from a woman aged 45-65 years with Graves disease.

This clonotype was recorded at least ten times. This chain uses TRBV5-1 with TRBJ2-5; perhaps TRBD2 as D (5 bases). The length of the CDR3 is 15 residues. Trimming took off 3 bases at V and 4 bases at J, with 16 bases between the two ends. Germline CDR1 and CDR2: SGHRS and YFSETQ. The CDR3 DNA reads as TGCGCCAGCAGCTCCCCTGCGACGGGATTAGAGACCCAGTACTTC. This sequence encodes CASSSPATGLETQYF.

This clonotype was counted at least ten times. V gene TRBV9 combines with J gene TRBJ2-1; tentative D call: TRBD1 (6 bases). Germline values: CDR1 SGDLS, CDR2 YYNGEE. Between the trimmed V and J ends, which lost 3 bases and 7 bases, there was a span of 11 bases. The CDR3 runs to 13 residues. The CDR3 protein is CASSGQGYNEQFF. DNA of the CDR3: TGTGCCAGCAGCGGCCAGGGGTATAATGAGCAGTTCTTC.

This chain uses TRBV20-1 with TRBJ1-5; D unresolved. Germline V lookup: CDR1 DFQATT, CDR2 SNEGSKA (reference sequence). Trimming took off 4 bases at V and 2 bases at J, with 12 bases between the two ends. The CDR3 is 14 amino acids. CDR3 nucleotide sequence: TGCAGTGCTACTGGTGGGCAGGGCAATCAGCCCCAGCATTTT. This encodes CSATGGQGNQPQHF.

In its sample, this clonotype was seen a few times. The J gene is TRBJ2-5, the V gene TRBV20-1; no reliable D call. CDR3 length equals 11 residues. V lost 1 base, J lost 11 bases, and 11 bases lay in between. Germline assignment: CDR1 DFQATT and CDR2 SNEGSKA (reference sequence). The CDR3 DNA is TGCAGTGCTAGAGCTTCCTCGGAACAGTACTTC. The encoded protein is CSARASSEQYF.

This clonotype showed up many times. J is TRBJ2-1 and V is TRBV18; D ambiguous. V lost 3 bases, J lost 8 bases, and 23 bases lay in between. This CDR3 has 17 amino acids. CDR1 is KGHSH, CDR2 LQKENI, per germline. CDR3 in DNA: TGTGCCAGCTCACCTCCCGGAGCAGCGCACCAGATCTATGAGCAGTTCTTC. Residues: CASSPPGAAHQIYEQFF.

This clonotype was detected ten times or more. V gene TRBV12-3 or TRBV12-4 combines with J gene TRBJ2-3; D is unclear. The ends were cut back, 7 bases at V and 4 bases at J, with 12 bases in the middle. This CDR3 comprises 13 residues. In nucleotides, the CDR3 is TGTGCCAGCACCTTCAGTAGTGCAGATACGCAGTATTTT. Its protein product is CASTFSSADTQYF.

This sequence joins TRBV5-1 and TRBJ1-6; D call uncertain. The V and J ends lost 0 bases and 7 bases respectively, with 11 bases between them. This CDR3 has 15 amino acids. The V gene's germline CDR1 is SGHRS and CDR2 YFSETQ. CDR3 region: CASSLGIFGNSPLHF. CDR3 nucleotides: TGCGCCAGCAGCTTGGGGATATTTGGCAATTCACCCCTCCACTTT.

This clonotype came up many times. This chain connects TRBV3-1 to TRBJ2-2; D gene ambiguous. The CDR3 contains 12 residues. Trimming stripped 3 bases from V and 6 bases from J, with 5 bases between. Germline loops: CDR1 LGHDT, CDR2 YNNKEL (reference sequence). DNA of the CDR3: TGTGCCAGCAGCCAGATCTCCGGGGAGCTGTTTTTT. As protein: CASSQISGELFF.

On this clonotype itself: A read error may explain this, as a much larger clone is one base away. The chain has TRBV3-1 and TRBJ2-1, with a tentative D call TRBD1 (5 bases). With 4 bases removed from V and 5 bases from J, the gap between germline ends came to 12 bases. Germline lookup yields CDR1 LGHDT and CDR2 YNNKEL (reference sequence). There are 14 residues in the CDR3. CDR3 region: CASSRGRGDNEQFF. The CDR3 DNA reads TGTGCCAGCAGCCGGGGCAGAGGAGACAATGAGCAGTTCTTC.

This clonotype was detected only a few times. This chain uses TRBV28 with TRBJ2-4, with D perhaps TRBD1 (6 bases). V shed 8 bases and J shed 8 bases, with 19 bases lying between them. CDR1 MDHEN and CDR2 SYDVKM come from the germline V gene. The CDR3 contains 14 residues. The CDR3 loop is CASSSGQFTDIQYF. DNA for the CDR3: TGTGCCAGCTCTTCCGGACAGTTTACAGACATTCAGTACTTC.

This clonotype was seen a few times. The chain combines TRBV24-1 with TRBJ2-1, with a tentative D call TRBD2 (6 bases). The CDR3 is 15 residues long. CDR1 KGHDR and CDR2 SFDVKD come from the germline V gene. Trimming pared 8 bases from V and 7 bases from J, leaving 20 bases between. This CDR3 reads CATTSGESFGNEQFF. The DNA for the CDR3 is TGTGCCACCACTTCGGGGGAGTCATTCGGGAATGAGCAGTTCTTC.

This clonotype was found a few times. The chain links TRBV5-1 to TRBJ2-5; D is possibly TRBD2 (7 bases). Germline CDR1 and CDR2: SGHRS and YFSETQ. Trimming removed 1 base from V and 1 base from J, with 11 bases in between. The CDR3 runs to 15 residues. CDR3 bases: TGCGCCAGCAGCTTGACGGGGGGCTTCCAAGAGACCCAGTACTTC. Translation gives CASSLTGGFQETQYF.

CDR3 DNA sequence: TGTGCCAGCAGCCGCGGACAGGGCGCTCAGCCCCAGCATTTT. Encoded protein: CASSRGQGAQPQHF. This chain joins TRBV12-3 or TRBV12-4 and TRBJ1-5, with TRBD1 identical over 8 bases. The length of the CDR3 is 14 residues. With 6 bases clipped from V and 6 bases from J, the junction kept 7 bases outside the gene matches.

Ten or more counts support this clonotype. The V gene is TRBV6-1, the J gene TRBJ2-1, with 7 nucleotides matching TRBD2. CDR1 and CDR2 from the germline V gene are MNHNS and SASEGT. CDR3 size: 15 residues. The V segment lost 6 bases and the J segment 1 base; nucleotides outside the gene matches: 6. As DNA, the CDR3 is TGTGCCAGCAGCACCGGACTAGTTTCCTACAATGAGCAGTTCTTC. Translated: CASSTGLVSYNEQFF.

V gene TRBV7-9 combines with J gene TRBJ2-1; 9 nucleotides align to TRBD2. The CDR3 runs to 14 residues. CDR1 is SEHNR, CDR2 FQNEAQ, per germline (reference sequence). Trimming removed 0 bases from V and 9 bases from J; junction bases left unmatched: 3. This CDR3 reads CASSLAGGRVEQFF. CDR3 nucleotide sequence: TGTGCCAGCAGCTTAGCGGGCGGGAGGGTTGAGCAGTTCTTC. Supplemented by reference TRBV7-9 and TRBJ2-1, the full variable domain reads DTGVSQNPRHKITKRGQNVTFRCDPISEHNRLYWYRQTLGQGPEFLTYFQNEAQLEKSRLLSDRFSAERPKGSFSTLEIQRTEQGDSAMYLCASSLAGGRVEQFFGPGTRLTVL.

At least ten counts were recorded for this clonotype. Written as DNA, the CDR3 is TGCGCCAGCAGCTTGGCCTCAGTAGCGGAGATACCACAAGAGACCCAGTACTTC. Translation gives CASSLASVAEIPQETQYF. The V call is TRBV5-1, the J call TRBJ2-5, with D tentatively TRBD2 (6 bases). V gave up 0 bases and J gave up 2 bases, with 20 bases separating them. The CDR3 totals 18 residues. Germline V gene lookup returns CDR1 SGHRS and CDR2 YFSETQ.

This clonotype appeared a few times. The V call is TRBV30, the J call TRBJ1-3; D is ambiguous. The CDR3 spans 12 residues. The germline gives CDR1 GTSNPN, CDR2 SVGIG (reference sequence). V was cut by 1 base and J by 2 bases, with 3 bases left in between. The CDR3 region is CAWSGAGNTIYF. In DNA, the CDR3 is TGTGCCTGGAGTGGAGCTGGAAACACCATATATTTT.

This clonotype was recorded a few times. V is TRBV27 and J is TRBJ2-3; 7 positions match TRBD2. V lost 5 bases to trimming and J lost 5 bases; unmatched junction nucleotides: 16. The CDR3 has 17 amino acids. Germline V gene lookup returns CDR1 MNHEY and CDR2 SMNVEV (reference sequence). CDR3 protein: CASSPGWGGGPLDTQYF. The DNA for the CDR3 is TGTGCCAGCAGTCCCGGTTGGGGGGGAGGGCCGTTAGATACGCAGTATTTT.

CDR3 DNA sequence: TGTGCCAGCAGTTTAAGACAGGGTGGTTCACCCCTCCACTTT. This codes for CASSLRQGGSPLHF. The chain couples TRBV12-3 or TRBV12-4 to TRBJ1-6, with 7 bases that match TRBD1. The V gene end was trimmed by 2 bases and the J gene end by 9 bases; junction bases not matched to a gene: 4. The CDR3 runs 14 residues.

The V gene is TRBV24-1, the J gene TRBJ2-3; the match to TRBD1 covers 7 bases. Germline trimming cut 0 bases from V and 4 bases from J; bases unmatched to any gene: 3. Germline V gene data show CDR1 as KGHDR and CDR2 as SFDVKD. CDR3 size: 15 residues. The CDR3 spells CATSDLYRGADTQYF. The CDR3 DNA sequence: TGTGCCACCAGTGATTTGTACAGGGGCGCAGATACGCAGTATTTT.

This clonotype was picked up many times. The genes are TRBV2 and TRBJ2-7; D uncertain. This CDR3 has 14 amino acids. The ends were cut back, 8 bases at V and 9 bases at J, with 23 bases in the middle. CDR1 and CDR2 from the germline V gene are SNHLY and FYNNEI. CDR3 protein: CASLIGDLPPRQYF. The CDR3 nucleotides are TGTGCCAGCCTTATAGGAGACTTACCTCCGAGGCAGTACTTC.

V is TRBV2 and J is TRBJ2-1, with 12 bases aligning to TRBD2. Germline CDR1 reads SNHLY; CDR2 reads FYNNEI. V shed 2 bases, J shed 15 bases, and the junction held 14 bases outside the gene matches. This CDR3 is built from 16 residues. CDR3 region: CASSEFYVGTSGSRFF. As DNA, the CDR3 is TGTGCCAGCAGTGAATTCTACGTGGGGACTAGCGGGTCGCGGTTCTTC.

Worth noting for this clonotype: At one boundary the junction diverges from the germline segment, which might be a read error. This chain connects TRBV20-1 to TRBJ1-2, with 7 bases fitting TRBD1. The CDR3 length is 13 residues. Germline loops: CDR1 DFQATT, CDR2 SNEGSKA (reference sequence). CDR3 sequence reads: CSASWTGANGYTF. The CDR3 region has the DNA TGCAGCGCTAGCTGGACAGGCGCCAATGGCTACACCTTC.

To note about this clonotype: This sequence may be a read error, since a much larger clone differs from it by one base. The chain combines TRBV28 with TRBJ2-3; D tentatively reads TRBD1 or TRBD2 (6 bases each). V lost 6 bases and J 11 bases, leaving 12 bases between the germline ends. Germline CDR1 MDHEN, CDR2 SYDVKM. The CDR3 extends over 11 amino acids. The CDR3 is CASSRGHMQYF. In nucleotides, the CDR3 is TGTGCCAGCAGCCGGGGGCATATGCAGTATTTT.